The next 23 T cell receptor beta chains were all read from a single sample in a study of Tregs in tolerant kidney transplant recipients. Only in-frame clones appear in the TCRdb table, and some are missing; sequencing was by immunoSEQ multiplex PCR. The listing contains 9,000 to 13,000 clones. Recipients received nonmyeloablative bone marrow transplants from related graft donors, with transient mixed chimerism. Sequenced here: CD8+ T cells from blood (PBMCs), sampled 24 months after the transplant. The origin of the receptors is a human patient who received a combined kidney and bone marrow transplant. Some T cells may be transferred from the graft donor.

Notes on this clone: Coverage ceases 3 residues before the CDR3 finishes, and the germline J gene fills in the end. This rearrangement joins TRBV30 to TRBJ1-2; D is possibly TRBD1 (5 bases). Germline V CDR1 and CDR2: GTSNPN, SVGIG (reference sequence). The CDR3 sequence is 16 residues long. V was trimmed by 0 bases and J by 4 bases, leaving 18 bases between them. This chain's CDR3 is CAWSVVEWGTLYGYTF. CDR3 DNA (partial): TGTGCCTGGAGTGTAGTGGAGTGGGGGACTCTCTATGGC.

Notes on this clone: The read terminates 3 residues before the CDR3 end, so the remaining end is supplied by the germline J gene. The J gene is TRBJ2-7, the V gene TRBV2; the match to TRBD2 covers 11 bases. Germline CDR1 and CDR2: SNHLY and FYNNEI. After removal of 6 bases from V and 4 bases from J, the junction contained 11 bases not matched to a gene. The length of the CDR3 is 16 residues. CDR3 protein: CASRPFTSGRVYEQYF. CDR3 DNA (partial): TGTGCCAGCAGGCCATTTACTAGCGGGAGAGTGTACGAG. Drawing the rest from reference TRBV2 and TRBJ2-7, the complete variable domain is EPEVTQTPSHQVTQMGQEVILRCVPISNHLYFYWYRQILGQKVEFLVSFYNNEISEKSEIFDDQFSVERPDGSNFTLKIRSTKLEDSAMYFCASRPFTSGRVYEQYFGPGTRLTVT.

A remark on this clone: Read coverage stops 3 residues before the CDR3 terminus; the germline J gene supplies the remainder. The chain carries TRBV28 and TRBJ2-7; D ambiguous. Germline CDR1 reads MDHEN; CDR2 reads SYDVKM. V was shortened by 4 bases and J by 0 bases, with 7 bases between the two germline ends. This CDR3 comprises 13 residues. The CDR3 bases that were read are TGTGCCAGCAGTTATCCCTACTCCTACGAG. Translated, it gives CASSYPYSYE. The whole CDR3 sequence is CASSYPYSYEQYF.

Points on this clone: The read halts 3 residues ahead of the CDR3 end, with the missing end drawn from the germline J gene. The rearrangement joins TRBV29-1 to TRBJ2-1; D might be TRBD1 (6 bases). Trimming shortened V by 3 bases and J by 3 bases, and 9 bases separated the two germline ends. Per the germline V gene, CDR1 is SQVTM and CDR2 is ANQGSEA. The CDR3 extends over 13 amino acids. The sequenced part of the CDR3 DNA is TGCAGCGTTGACAGGGGCTACTACAATGAG. Translation: CSVDRGYYNE. The CDR3 as a whole reads CSVDRGYYNEQFF.

To note about this clone: The CDR3 extends 3 residues past the end of the read, so its final part is completed from the germline J gene. This chain joins TRBV20-1 and TRBJ2-3; 8 bases are shared with TRBD2. The junction had 5 bases not matched to a gene; V was cut back by 0 bases and J by 0 bases. The V gene's germline CDR1 is DFQATT and CDR2 SNEGSKA (reference sequence). The CDR3 sequence is 16 residues long. The CDR3 bases that were read are TGCAGTGCTAGAGATTCGACTAGCGCTAGCACAGATACG. Encoded protein: CSARDSTSASTDT. The CDR3 in full is CSARDSTSASTDTQYF.

In regard to this clone: Read sequence stops 3 residues before the CDR3 end, and the germline J gene provides the missing end. V gene TRBV30 combines with J gene TRBJ2-3; D is unresolved. V lost 2 bases and J lost 1, with 4 bases in between. The CDR3 totals 12 residues. CDR1 and CDR2 (germline): GTSNPN, SVGIG (reference sequence). CDR3 DNA, as far as it was read: TGTGCCTGGAGTTTCGGCACAGATACG. Residues: CAWSFGTDT. The full CDR3 sequence reads CAWSFGTDTQYF.

Worth noting for this clone: The sequenced fragment ends 3 residues before the CDR3 boundary, so the rest is inferred from the germline J gene. The rearrangement joins TRBV19 to TRBJ2-1, with TRBD2 identical over 12 bases. Germline V CDR1 and CDR2: LNHDA, SQIVND (reference sequence). The CDR3 spans 16 residues. V shed 5 bases and J 4 bases; nucleotides not matched to a gene: 6. Partial CDR3 DNA: TGTGCCAGTAGTTCATGGACTAGCGGGAATTACAATGAG. This encodes CASSSWTSGNYNE. The entire CDR3 protein reads CASSSWTSGNYNEQFF.

Regarding this clone: The CDR3 is cut off 3 residues early in the read; its end comes from the germline J gene. This sequence joins TRBV7-6 and TRBJ2-7; 7 positions agree with TRBD2. The CDR3 consists of 14 residues. With V trimmed by 0 bases and J by 3 bases, 2 bases remained unmatched. CDR1 SGHVS and CDR2 FNYEAQ come from the germline V gene. CDR3 DNA, as far as it was read: TGTGCCAGCAGCTTAGCGGGGGGGGGCTACGAG. This gives the protein CASSLAGGGYE. The CDR3 reads in full as CASSLAGGGYEQYF.

Of note for this clone: The read terminates 3 residues ahead of where the CDR3 ends, so the germline J gene completes it. This sequence joins TRBV7-6 and TRBJ2-2; perhaps TRBD1 as D (5 bases). CDR3 length: 16 amino acids. CDR1 and CDR2 (germline): SGHVS, FNYEAQ. Trimming stripped 5 bases from V and 3 bases from J, with 16 bases between. The CDR3 bases that were read are TGTGCCAGCAGCAGCCCCGAAGACAGCTACACCGGGGAG. As protein: CASSSPEDSYTGE. The full CDR3 protein is CASSSPEDSYTGELFF.

A remark on this clone: Read coverage stops 3 residues before the CDR3 terminus; the germline J gene supplies the remainder. V gene TRBV5-6 combines with J gene TRBJ2-7, with TRBD2 identical over 8 bases. Germline loops: CDR1 SGHDT, CDR2 YYEEEE. V shed 7 bases and J 6 bases; nucleotides not matched to a gene: 9. This CDR3 has 13 amino acids. The CDR3: CASPQRECGEQYF. CDR3 bases read: TGTGCCAGCCCCCAGCGGGAGTGTGGCGAG.

In the case of this clone: The CDR3 goes on 3 residues after the read ends, and that part is filled in from the germline J gene. V usage is TRBV29-1 and J usage is TRBJ2-7, with a weak D call TRBD1 (5 bases). V was clipped by 3 bases and J by 4 bases, with 7 bases between them. This CDR3 is 11 amino acids long. Per germline, CDR1 SQVTM and CDR2 ANQGSEA. Here the CDR3 reads CSVEGLYEQYF. Partial CDR3 DNA: TGCAGCGTTGAGGGGCTTTACGAG.

Details on this clone: The read ends 3 residues before the CDR3 terminus; that terminus is restored from the germline J gene. This chain joins TRBV6-2 or TRBV6-3 and TRBJ2-7; 8 nucleotides agree with TRBD1. The length of the CDR3 is 16 residues. Germline CDR1 reads MNHEY; CDR2 reads SVGEGT. Trimming removed 2 bases from V and 0 bases from J; junction bases left unmatched: 6. The sequenced CDR3 bases are TGTGCCAGCAGTTACCACAGGGGGTTCCCCTCCTACGAG. It translates to CASSYHRGFPSYE. The CDR3 reads in full as CASSYHRGFPSYEQYF.

Points on this clone: With the read ending 3 residues before the CDR3 end, the germline J gene is used to fill in that end. The genes are TRBV13 and TRBJ2-1, with D unclear. Trimming removed 5 bases at V and 4 bases at J, with 6 bases between. The germline V gene encodes CDR1 PRHDT and CDR2 FYEKMQ (reference sequence). CDR3 size: 12 residues. CDR3 region: CASSPKYNEQFF. The sequenced part of the CDR3 DNA is TGTGCCAGCAGCCCTAAATACAATGAG.

A word on this clone: The CDR3 end lies 3 residues beyond the end of the read and is filled in from the germline J gene. V usage is TRBV7-9 and J usage is TRBJ2-7, with D perhaps TRBD2 (6 bases). V was pared by 7 bases and J by 0 bases, with 16 bases between. The length of the CDR3 is 15 residues. CDR1 is SEHNR, CDR2 FQNEAQ, per germline (reference sequence). The CDR3 bases that were read are TGTGCCAGCAACCCCGCCGGGACTCCCTCCTACGAG. Its protein product is CASNPAGTPSYE. The complete CDR3 sequence is CASNPAGTPSYEQYF.

In the case of this clone: The read terminates 3 residues ahead of where the CDR3 ends, so the germline J gene completes it. The chain has TRBV5-4 and TRBJ2-3; a weak D match, TRBD1 (6 bases). V was pared by 5 bases and J by 2 bases, with 15 bases between. This CDR3 has 15 amino acids. Germline loops: CDR1 SGHNT, CDR2 YYREEE (reference sequence). This chain's CDR3 is CASSSDRSYTDTQYF. The CDR3 bases that were read are TGTGCCAGCAGTTCCGACAGGAGTTACACAGATACG.

With regard to this clone: The read finishes 3 residues shy of the CDR3 end, and the germline J gene is used to complete it. The chain joins TRBV13 to TRBJ2-7, with D perhaps TRBD1 (6 bases). The CDR3 spans 15 residues. V was trimmed by 5 bases and J by 1 base, leaving 15 bases between them. CDR1 is PRHDT, CDR2 FYEKMQ, per germline (reference sequence). The sequenced part of the CDR3 DNA is TGTGCCAGCAGCACCGGGACACTGACTTCCTACGAG. The encoded protein is CASSTGTLTSYE. The whole CDR3 region reads CASSTGTLTSYEQYF. Drawing the rest from reference TRBV13 and TRBJ2-7, the complete variable domain is AAGVIQSPRHLIKEKRETATLKCYPIPRHDTVYWYQQGPGQDPQFLISFYEKMQSDKGSIPDRFSAQQFSDYHSELNMSSLELGDSALYFCASSTGTLTSYEQYFGPGTRLTVT.

A remark on this clone: The read gets to within 3 residues of the CDR3 end, and the germline J gene fills in the rest. The rearrangement joins TRBV19 to TRBJ2-7, with a weak D call TRBD2 (5 bases). Germline values: CDR1 LNHDA, CDR2 SQIVND (reference sequence). This CDR3 contains 13 residues. The V end lost 1 base, the J end lost 1 base, and 5 bases lay between the germline ends. This chain's CDR3 is CASSIGGSYEQYF. The CDR3 DNA, read in part, is TGTGCCAGTAGTATAGGAGGGTCCTACGAG.

Regarding this clone: The CDR3 goes on 3 residues after the read ends, and that part is filled in from the germline J gene. The J gene is TRBJ1-1, the V gene TRBV5-6; TRBD1 aligns across 10 bases. This CDR3 spans 13 amino acids. Germline values: CDR1 SGHDT, CDR2 YYEEEE. CDR3 DNA, as far as it was read: TGTGCCAGCAGCCGGGCCGGGACAGGGGTG. Amino acid sequence: CASSRAGTGV. The full CDR3 is CASSRAGTGVAFF.

About this clone: The read stops 3 residues short of the end of the CDR3; the missing end is completed from the germline J gene. This chain links TRBV6-2 or TRBV6-3 with TRBJ1-2, with D unclear. Germline assignment: CDR1 MNHEY and CDR2 SVGEGT. Trimming removed 0 bases from V and 2 bases from J, with 4 bases in between. This CDR3 is 13 amino acids long. The covered CDR3 bases are TGTGCCAGCAGTTACTCCCTGAACTATGGC. It yields the protein CASSYSLNYG. The full CDR3 protein reads CASSYSLNYGYTF.

Incomplete CDR3 DNA: TGTGCCTGGCAACTGTCAGGGGACGAAAAA. Encoded protein: CAWQLSGDEK. The whole CDR3 is CAWQLSGDEKLFF. The chain is built from TRBV30 and TRBJ1-4, with D possibly being TRBD1 (6 bases). The read ends 3 residues shy of where the CDR3 ends; the end is completed using the germline J gene. V shed 5 bases and J shed 8 bases, with 15 bases lying between them. Germline loops: CDR1 GTSNPN, CDR2 SVGIG (reference sequence). The CDR3 is made up of 13 amino acids.

The CDR3 DNA, read in part, is TGTGCCAGCAGCTTCGGAGGGGCCGGGGAG. This gives the protein CASSFGGAGE. Given in full, the CDR3 is CASSFGGAGELFF. The V gene is TRBV11-1, the J gene TRBJ2-2; D perhaps matches TRBD2 (6 bases). The CDR3 end lies 3 residues beyond the end of the read and is filled in from the germline J gene. Trimming pared 3 bases from V and 6 bases from J, leaving 8 bases between. CDR1 and CDR2 from the germline V gene are SGHAT and FQDESV (reference sequence). The CDR3 is 13 amino acids. Looking up the rest from reference TRBV11-1 and TRBJ2-2 gives the full variable domain: EAEVAQSPRYKITEKSQAVAFWCDPISGHATLYWYRQILGQGPELLVQFQDESVVDDSQLPKDRFSAERLKGVDSTLKIQPAELGDSAMYLCASSFGGAGELFFGEGSRLTVL.

For this clone: The CDR3 goes on 3 residues after the read ends, and that part is filled in from the germline J gene. The chain employs TRBV7-8 and TRBJ2-2, with D perhaps TRBD2 (6 bases). The CDR3 is made up of 16 amino acids. Germline loops: CDR1 SGHVS, CDR2 FQNEAQ. V lost 4 bases and J 3 bases, leaving 15 bases between the germline ends. CDR3 sequence: CASSWGRRADTGELFF. The covered CDR3 bases are TGTGCCAGCAGCTGGGGCCGGAGGGCCGACACCGGGGAG.

A remark on this clone: The read ends 3 residues early relative to the CDR3; the germline J gene fills the gap. This chain uses TRBV10-3 with TRBJ2-5, with 11 bases matching TRBD2. Germline CDR1 ENHRY, CDR2 SYGVKD. The CDR3 runs to 17 residues. V was clipped by 4 bases and J by 6 bases; unmatched bases: 13. The sequenced part of the CDR3 DNA is TGTGCCATCAGTGGAGTGGAGGGACTAGCGGATGGAAAGACC. As protein: CAISGVEGLADGKT. The whole CDR3 sequence is CAISGVEGLADGKTQYF.